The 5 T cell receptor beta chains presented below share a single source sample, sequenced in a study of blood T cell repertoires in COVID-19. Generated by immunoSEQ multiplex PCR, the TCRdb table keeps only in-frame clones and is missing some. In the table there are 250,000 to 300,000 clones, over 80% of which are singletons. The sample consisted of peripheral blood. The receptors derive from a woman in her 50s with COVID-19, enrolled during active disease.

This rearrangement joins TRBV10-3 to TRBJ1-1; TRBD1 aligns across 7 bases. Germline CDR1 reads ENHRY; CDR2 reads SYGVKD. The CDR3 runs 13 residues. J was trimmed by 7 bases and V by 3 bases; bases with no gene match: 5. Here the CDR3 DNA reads TGTGCCATCAGTGACCCACAGGGGATTGAAGCTTTCTTT. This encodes CAISDPQGIEAFF.

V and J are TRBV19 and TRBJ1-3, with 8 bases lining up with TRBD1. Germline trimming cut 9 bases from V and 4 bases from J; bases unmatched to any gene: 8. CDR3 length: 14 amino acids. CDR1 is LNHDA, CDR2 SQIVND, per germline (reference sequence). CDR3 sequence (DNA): TGTGCCAGCCGCCTGGACAGGGCCGGAAACACCATATATTTT. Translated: CASRLDRAGNTIYF.

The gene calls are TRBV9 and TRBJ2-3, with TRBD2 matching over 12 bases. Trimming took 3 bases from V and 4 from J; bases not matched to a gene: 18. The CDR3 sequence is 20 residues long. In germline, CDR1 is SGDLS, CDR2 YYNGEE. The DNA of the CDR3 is TGTGCCAGCAGCGGCCGACTAGCGGGAGAAGGTGTCCAGGGCCCAGATACGCAGTATTTT. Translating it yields CASSGRLAGEGVQGPDTQYF.

The DNA of the CDR3 is TGTGCCAGCTCACCATCCGGGACAGGGAACATGGGCTACACCTTC. This translates into CASSPSGTGNMGYTF. V usage is TRBV18 and J usage is TRBJ1-2; 9 bases agree with TRBD1. V was clipped by 2 bases and J by 8 bases; unmatched bases: 9. Germline CDR1 and CDR2: KGHSH and LQKENI. The CDR3 totals 15 residues. The full variable domain, rest sourced from reference TRBV18 and TRBJ1-2, is NAGVMQNPRHLVRRRGQEARLRCSPMKGHSHVYWYRQLPEEGLKFMVYLQKENIIDESGMPKERFSAEFPKEGPSILRIQQVVRGDSAAYFCASSPSGTGNMGYTFGSGTRLTVV.

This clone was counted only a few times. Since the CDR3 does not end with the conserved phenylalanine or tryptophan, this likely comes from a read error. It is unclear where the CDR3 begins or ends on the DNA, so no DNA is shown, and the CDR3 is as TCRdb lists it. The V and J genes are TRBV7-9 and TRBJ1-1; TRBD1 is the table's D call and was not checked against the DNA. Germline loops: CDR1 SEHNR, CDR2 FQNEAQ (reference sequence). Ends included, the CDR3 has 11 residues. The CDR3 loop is CASSYPTAFAD.